This is a list of T cell receptor beta chains from one sample in a study of Ad26.COV2.S vaccination and SARS-CoV-2 variants. Clones were read by immunoSEQ multiplex PCR, and TCRdb kept only the in-frame ones, dropping some. This table has approximately 400,000 clones, 83% appearing once. The source material was peripheral blood, sampled in a trial of Ad26.COV2.S vaccine versus placebo. All receptors come from a person aged 18-60 years who received the Ad26.COV2.S COVID-19 vaccine or a placebo. CDR3s include the opening cysteine and the closing phenylalanine or tryptophan. D genes are given only for firm matches. Size is stated for part of the rows, as once, few or many counts, or as a class when the clone is expanded.

d_gene,j_gene,v_gene,abundance,CDR3nt,CDR3aa
TRBD1,TRBJ1-2,TRBV5-1,-,TGCGCCAGCAGCTTGGGGGACAGGGGAATCTATGGCTACACCTTC,CASSLGDRGIYGYTF
TRBD1,TRBJ2-5,TRBV7-3,-,TGTGCCAGCAGCGTATCGGGACAGGGTAGAAAGACCCAGTACTTC,CASSVSGQGRKTQYF
-,TRBJ2-6,TRBV5-4,once,TGTGCCAGCAGCTTGGTTAACCCTGGGGCCAACGTCCTGACTTTC,CASSLVNPGANVLTF
-,TRBJ2-7,TRBV6-1,-,TGTGCCAGCAGTGAAGAGCCCCGGTCAGGGAACGGCTACGAGCAGTACTTC,CASSEEPRSGNGYEQYF
-,TRBJ2-7,TRBV2,-,TGTGCCAGCAGTCCGAATGGCGGGTACGAGCAGTACTTC,CASSPNGGYEQYF
-,TRBJ2-1,TRBV4-1,-,TGCGCCAGCAGCCCAAGGACCTCCTACAATGAGCAGTTCTTC,CASSPRTSYNEQFF
TRBD1,TRBJ2-7,TRBV5-1,-,TGCGCCAGCAGCCCCGGGACAGGGGTCGAGCAGTACTTC,CASSPGTGVEQYF
TRBD2,TRBJ2-5,TRBV5-1,-,TGCGCCAGCAGCCCCACGACGGGAGGAGAGACCCAGTACTTC,CASSPTTGGETQYF
TRBD2,TRBJ2-7,TRBV19,-,TGTGCCAGTAGTTCGACCCCACTAGCGGGCTACGAGCAGTACTTC,CASSSTPLAGYEQYF
TRBD1,TRBJ1-2,TRBV27,-,TGTGCCAGCGGAAATTACCAGGGGGCGAGTCGAGGCTACACCTTC,CASGNYQGASRGYTF
-,TRBJ1-2,TRBV24-1,-,TGTGCCACGTCCCGGGGGGCCAGGGCTGGCTACACCTTC,CATSRGARAGYTF
TRBD2,TRBJ2-3,TRBV5-1,-,TGCGCCAGCAGCCCCTGGACTAGCGGGAGCACAGATACGCAGTATTTT,CASSPWTSGSTDTQYF
-,TRBJ1-2,TRBV9,-,TGTGCCAGCAGCGTAGGGGAGGATGGCTACACCTTC,CASSVGEDGYTF
-,TRBJ2-2,TRBV6-4,once,TGTGCCAGCAAGTATTCCAGCGGGACCGGGGAGCTGTTTTTT,CASKYSSGTGELFF
-,TRBJ2-3,TRBV11-2,-,TGTGCCAGCAGCTTACACGCAGATACGCAGTATTTT,CASSLHADTQYF
-,TRBJ1-1,TRBV27,-,TGTGCCAGCAGTTTTAACGGGATGAACACTGAAGCTTTCTTT,CASSFNGMNTEAFF
-,TRBJ1-1,TRBV7-7,-,TGTGCCAGCAGCCCCCTTTTAGAGGCCATGAACACTGAAGCTTTCTTT,CASSPLLEAMNTEAFF
-,TRBJ1-1,TRBV5-4,-,TGTGCCAGCAGCTTCGGACGGCAGACGAACACTGAAGCTTTCTTT,CASSFGRQTNTEAFF
-,TRBJ1-5,TRBV5-4,-,TGTGCCAGCAGCTTAGGAATAAGCAATCAGCCCCAGCATTTT,CASSLGISNQPQHF
-,TRBJ1-5,TRBV5-1,-,TGCGCCAGCAGCTTGGATCCAGGAAATCAGCCCCAGCATTTT,CASSLDPGNQPQHF
-,TRBJ1-2,TRBV7-9,-,TGTGCCAGCAGTTTGGGGGTGACGGGGTACGGCTACACCTTC,CASSLGVTGYGYTF
TRBD2,TRBJ2-1,TRBV7-9,few,TGTGCCAGCAGCTCCCCGGGCAGCGGGAGTGGTAATGAGCAGTTCTTC,CASSSPGSGSGNEQFF
-,TRBJ1-1,TRBV6-2/TRBV6-3,-,TGTGCCAGCAGCAGGGTAGTAAGTACTGAAGCTTTCTTT,CASSRVVSTEAFF
-,TRBJ2-7,TRBV29-1,-,TGCAGCGTTGAGGGTGGAGAGGGCGAGCAGTACTTC,CSVEGGEGEQYF
TRBD2,TRBJ2-5,TRBV30,-,TGTGCCGGACTCCCCGGGACTAGCGGGGGAGTAACCCAAGAGACCCAGTACTTC,CAGLPGTSGGVTQETQYF
-,TRBJ1-1,TRBV6-5,-,TGTGCCAGCAGGTGGGGGAACACTGAAGCTTTCTTT,CASRWGNTEAFF
-,TRBJ2-7,TRBV11-2,-,TGTGCCAGCAGCTTAGACAGCTCCTACGAGCAGTACTTC,CASSLDSSYEQYF
-,TRBJ2-2,TRBV5-6,-,TGTGCCAGCACCCCCGGACCGTACACCGGGGAGCTGTTTTTT,CASTPGPYTGELFF
TRBD1,TRBJ1-2,TRBV7-2,-,TGTGCCAGCAGCCCGTGGACAGGAGGGTATGGCTACACCTTC,CASSPWTGGYGYTF
-,TRBJ2-3,TRBV9,-,TGTGCCAGCAGCCTCCACGTAGGGGGGGCTCCAGATACGCAGTATTTT,CASSLHVGGAPDTQYF
TRBD1,TRBJ2-2,TRBV5-1,-,TGCGCCAGCAGCTTACAGGGGGGAAGCGGGGAGCTGTTTTTT,CASSLQGGSGELFF
TRBD1,TRBJ1-5,TRBV4-2,-,TGTGCCAGCAGCCGGGACAGGGATACGGCGCAGCCCCAGCATTTT,CASSRDRDTAQPQHF
TRBD1,TRBJ1-1,TRBV6-5,-,TGTGCCAGCAGACACAGGGGGGGTAATGAAGCTTTCTTT,CASRHRGGNEAFF
TRBD2,TRBJ2-7,TRBV12-3/TRBV12-4,few,TGTGCCAGCAGCCCGGGGGGTGACGAGCAGTACTTC,CASSPGGDEQYF
-,TRBJ1-2,TRBV11-2,-,TGTGCCAGCAGCTTAGTCTTCGGCGGCTACACCTTC,CASSLVFGGYTF
TRBD2,TRBJ2-4,TRBV29-1,-,TGCAGCGTGGCTCGTGGTAGCGGGGGGGCCAACATTCAGTACTTC,CSVARGSGGANIQYF
-,TRBJ2-5,TRBV30,-,TGTGCCGGGGCCGACCTCGAAGAGACCCAGTACTTC,CAGADLEETQYF
TRBD1,TRBJ1-2,TRBV5-6,-,TGTGCCAGACGTACAGGGGACTATGGCTACACCTTC,CARRTGDYGYTF
TRBD2,TRBJ2-1,TRBV7-6,once,TGTGCCAGCAGCATAGGGAGCGGGGGGCCTCTGACCTACAATGAGCAGTTCTTC,CASSIGSGGPLTYNEQFF
TRBD1,TRBJ1-2,TRBV2,-,TGTGCCAGCAGGACAGGGTTCGACTATGGCTACACCTTC,CASRTGFDYGYTF
-,TRBJ1-5,TRBV5-6,once,TGTGCCAGCAGCTTGGGGGTGGGCCTACAGACCTTGAATCAGCCCCAGCATTTT,CASSLGVGLQTLNQPQHF
-,TRBJ2-7,TRBV10-2,-,TGCGCCAGCAGTGAAGCGGCGTTCTCCTACGAGCAGTACTTC,CASSEAAFSYEQYF
-,TRBJ2-5,TRBV7-2,-,TGTGCCAGCAGCTTAGATCCGGGGGCGTGGGAGACCCAGTACTTC,CASSLDPGAWETQYF
-,TRBJ2-7,TRBV7-6,-,TGTGCCACGAGCGGGCAGGGGGGCGAGCAGTACTTC,CATSGQGGEQYF
-,TRBJ1-4,TRBV5-5,-,TGTGCCAGCAGCTTAAGAGATGGGACTAATGAAAAACTGTTTTTT,CASSLRDGTNEKLFF
-,TRBJ1-2,TRBV12-3/TRBV12-4,-,TGTGCCAGCAGTTTAAGGCTAGGCTATGGCTACACCTTC,CASSLRLGYGYTF